Each of the 5 T cell receptor beta chains below was sequenced from the same sample in a study of vaccination and CD4 T cells after COVID-19. Cultured CD4+ T-cell DNA underwent Oncomine TCR Beta short-read sequencing. One entry per CDR3 protein, called by TCRdb with MiXCR from the PCR reads. This table has tens of thousands of distinct CDR3 sequences, around 46% appearing once. Described time point: late sampling 161 to 241 days after vaccination in three convalescent patients. As to treatment: roughly ten-day PBMC culture with coronavirus spike peptide pools or control peptides (ViraFEST assay). What these receptors recognize is not known. This sample comprised CD4+ T cells from blood, cultured in vitro, obtained about 7 months after SARS-CoV-2 vaccination. These receptor sequences come from a human donor who had recovered from COVID-19.

V is TRBV7-8 and J is TRBJ1-6; D possibly corresponds to TRBD1 (5 bases). Trimming removed 0 bases at V and 7 bases at J, with 10 bases between. CDR1 SGHVS and CDR2 FQNEAQ come from the germline V gene. The CDR3 loop spans 15 amino acids. CDR3 nucleotide sequence: TGTGCCAGCAGCTTAGCGCGGAACAGGAATTCACCCCTCCACTTT. The encoded protein is CASSLARNRNSPLHF. The full variable domain, its missing parts supplied by reference TRBV7-8 and TRBJ1-6, is GAGVSQSPRYKVAKRGQDVALRCDPISGHVSLFWYQQALGQGPEFLTYFQNEAQLDKSGLPSDRFFAERPEGSVSTLKIQRTQQEDSAVYLCASSLARNRNSPLHFGNGTRLTVT.

This clonotype was counted a few times. J is TRBJ1-2 and V is TRBV7-2; D ambiguous. CDR3 length: 13 amino acids. In germline, CDR1 is SGHTA, CDR2 FQGNSA. V gave up 6 bases and J gave up 5 bases, with 13 bases separating them. CDR3 sequence (DNA): TGTGCCAGCAGTTCTGGACCGAAATATGGCTACACCTTC. It specifies CASSSGPKYGYTF.

The chain employs TRBV20-1 and TRBJ1-6; the D is unclear. CDR3 size: 14 residues. The germline V and J ends were trimmed by 3 bases and 8 bases, with 14 bases remaining between them. Germline CDR1 reads DFQATT; CDR2 reads SNEGSKA (reference sequence). CDR3 loop: CSASPGQVDSPLHF. As DNA, the CDR3 is TGCAGTGCTAGCCCCGGTCAGGTAGATTCACCCCTCCACTTT.

V and J are TRBV11-1 and TRBJ2-2; no clear D. With 2 bases removed from V and 3 bases from J, the gap between germline ends came to 13 bases. Germline V gene sequence: CDR1 SGHAT, CDR2 FQDESV (reference sequence). The CDR3 runs 16 residues. Written as DNA, the CDR3 is TGTGCCAGCAGCTTAAGACCGGGTTCGGACACCGGGGAGCTGTTTTTT. Its translation is CASSLRPGSDTGELFF.

V and J are TRBV20-1 and TRBJ2-6; D gene uncertain. CDR1 is DFQATT, CDR2 SNEGSKA, per germline (reference sequence). The V end was cut by 4 bases, the J end by 1 base, with 11 bases between. The CDR3 length is 15 residues. The CDR3 DNA reads TGCAGTGCTAAGAAGGGTGGATCTGGGGCCAACGTCCTGACTTTC. Protein: CSAKKGGSGANVLTF.